The T cell receptor beta chain described here comes from a study of blood T cells in healthy people across ages. At the level of the study: Capture via template switching afforded approximately one barcoded beta molecule per two T cells.

A second about 6 to 11 cycle PCR used barcoded and J-beta primers. TCRdb analysed the 5' RACE reads with MiXCR anew, one entry per CDR3 protein. The sample includes more than 500,000 distinct CDR3 sequences, 25% to 30% seen only once; the top ten take 15% to 20%. Germline values: CDR1 SGHTA, CDR2 FQGNSA. This CDR3 comprises 14 residues. V dropped 2 bases and J dropped 3 bases, with 10 bases sitting between them. As to this clonotype: Its specificity is not known.

Study-level results: Nothing was known about donor CMV status, and this possibly confounded expanded clonotype changes. PBMCs went unsorted, and a conclusive naive versus antigen-experienced comparison was therefore prevented.

The sample consisted of blood. V usage is TRBV7-2 and J usage is TRBJ2-5; the D gene is possibly TRBD1 (6 bases). The clonotype comes from a woman in her 70s in good health. The CDR3 DNA reads as TGTGCCAGCAGCTTACAATCAGGGGAAGAGACCCAGTACTTC. It yields the protein CASSLQSGEETQYF.